One and the same sample provided the 24 T cell receptor beta chains below, sequenced in a study of PD-L1 blockade in urothelial cancer. Profiled with immunoSEQ multiplex PCR; TCRdb holds only in-frame clones, not every one. The data contain 35,000 or so clones, around 82% of them singletons. Specified time point: pretreatment peripheral blood. Sequenced material: PBMCs, taken around atezolizumab (anti-PD-L1) treatment. The receptors come from a man aged 60 to 75 with urothelial cancer.

V usage is TRBV28 and J usage is TRBJ1-5; a possible D gene is TRBD1 (5 bases). Trimming shortened V by 5 bases and J by 1 base, and 21 bases separated the two germline ends. Germline CDR1 and CDR2: MDHEN and SYDVKM. This CDR3 is built from 18 residues. The CDR3, as DNA: TGTGCCAGCAGTCGACCAACAGGTACGCCTGGGAGCAATCAGCCCCAGCATTTT. Protein sequence: CASSRPTGTPGSNQPQHF.

The chain links TRBV5-5 to TRBJ2-7; 9 nucleotides line up with TRBD1. Looked up from germline, CDR1 is SGHKS and CDR2 is YYEKEE (reference sequence). With V trimmed by 5 bases and J by 7 bases, 13 bases remained unmatched. The CDR3 totals 15 residues. CDR3 bases: TGTGCCAGCAGTACCGGGACAGGGACGGCGGGGGAGCAGTACTTC. Protein sequence: CASSTGTGTAGEQYF.

The V call is TRBV5-1, the J call TRBJ1-1; a possible D gene is TRBD1 (5 bases). The CDR3 loop spans 15 amino acids. Germline CDR1 and CDR2: SGHRS and YFSETQ. Trimming pared 0 bases from V and 4 bases from J, leaving 13 bases between. The CDR3 DNA follows: TGCGCCAGCAGCTTGGCCGGGGGGAGGGGCACTGAAGCTTTCTTT. Amino acid sequence: CASSLAGGRGTEAFF.

This clone has a handful of counts. The V and J genes are TRBV30 and TRBJ1-4; 8 bases align to TRBD1. Unmatched junction bases numbered 7, after V lost 7 bases and J lost 3 bases. This CDR3 is built from 14 residues. Germline CDR1 and CDR2: GTSNPN and SVGIG (reference sequence). CDR3 sequence reads: CASGQGLPNEKLFF. The CDR3 DNA reads as TGTGCCTCCGGACAGGGTCTCCCTAATGAAAAACTGTTTTTT.

The rearrangement uses TRBV27 and TRBJ2-7, with 7 bases identical to TRBD1. J lost 2 bases, V lost 5 bases, and 6 bases had no gene match. From germline, CDR1 is MNHEY and CDR2 SMNVEV (reference sequence). CDR3 length: 14 amino acids. The DNA of the CDR3 is TGTGCCAGCAGTCCACCGGGACAGCCCTACGAGCAGTACTTC. Residues: CASSPPGQPYEQYF.

The chain employs TRBV2 and TRBJ2-7; weak D call: TRBD1 (5 bases). Germline CDR1 SNHLY, CDR2 FYNNEI. The V end lost 1 base, the J end lost 0 bases, and 7 bases lay between the germline ends. CDR3 size: 14 residues. The CDR3 coding sequence is TGTGCCAGCAGTGAAGACAGGTTCTCCTACGAGCAGTACTTC. This codes for CASSEDRFSYEQYF.

The chain has TRBV11-1 and TRBJ1-1, with TRBD1 matching over 8 bases. CDR1 and CDR2 (germline): SGHAT, FQDESV (reference sequence). V gave up 1 base and J gave up 5 bases; unmatched junction bases: 3. This CDR3 comprises 14 residues. The CDR3, as DNA: TGTGCCAGCAGCTTAGTTCGACAGGGGACTGAAGCTTTCTTT. As protein: CASSLVRQGTEAFF.

This clone was counted once. The rearrangement joins TRBV7-8 to TRBJ1-1, with D uncertain. Trimming pared 1 base from V and 5 bases from J, leaving 14 bases between. The CDR3 has 15 residues. CDR1 and CDR2 from the germline V gene are SGHVS and FQNEAQ. CDR3 amino acids: CASSLVWRPGTEAFF. CDR3 DNA sequence: TGTGCCAGCAGCTTAGTTTGGCGGCCGGGGACTGAAGCTTTCTTT.

The V call is TRBV11-2, the J call TRBJ1-3; the match to TRBD1 covers 7 bases. Germline CDR1 reads SGHAT; CDR2 reads FQNNGV. This CDR3 is built from 15 residues. Unmatched junction bases numbered 4, after V lost 5 bases and J lost 0 bases. The CDR3 sequence is CASSRDSVSGNTIYF. In nucleotides, the CDR3 is TGTGCCAGCAGCCGGGACAGCGTCTCTGGAAACACCATATATTTT.

As DNA, the CDR3 is TGCGCCAGCAGCCCGGAGCACATCTCCTCTGGAAACACCATATATTTT. Protein: CASSPEHISSGNTIYF. This chain connects TRBV5-1 to TRBJ1-3, with D uncertain. V gave up 4 bases and J gave up 0 bases, with 14 bases separating them. The CDR3 has 16 amino acids. The V gene's germline CDR1 is SGHRS and CDR2 YFSETQ.

The chain combines TRBV2 with TRBJ1-1; 7 bases line up with TRBD1. V trimming: 2 bases; J trimming: 3 bases; junction bases outside the gene matches: 3. The germline V gene has CDR1 SNHLY and CDR2 FYNNEI. The CDR3 has 14 residues. The CDR3 region is CASSEQGEDTEAFF. The CDR3 DNA sequence: TGTGCCAGCAGTGAACAGGGGGAGGACACTGAAGCTTTCTTT.

This clone was picked up one time. The J gene is TRBJ2-3, the V gene TRBV5-4, with TRBD2 matching over 8 bases. V trimming: 4 bases; J trimming: 6 bases; junction bases outside the gene matches: 7. CDR1 is SGHNT, CDR2 YYREEE, per germline (reference sequence). CDR3 length equals 14 residues. As DNA, the CDR3 is TGTGCCAGCAGCAGGAGCGGGAGTAAGGATACGCAGTATTTT. Protein sequence: CASSRSGSKDTQYF.

V gene TRBV29-1 combines with J gene TRBJ2-7; 8 bases are shared with TRBD1. V gave up 5 bases and J gave up 0 bases; unmatched junction bases: 9. Looked up from germline, CDR1 is SQVTM and CDR2 is ANQGSEA. The CDR3 contains 15 residues. The CDR3 DNA follows: TGCAGCGTTACAATGGACAGGGATAGCTCCTACGAGCAGTACTTC. Amino acid sequence: CSVTMDRDSSYEQYF.

This clone has only one observation. The chain carries TRBV30 and TRBJ1-2; no definite D call. Germline V gene lookup returns CDR1 GTSNPN and CDR2 SVGIG (reference sequence). Trimming removed 3 bases from V and 8 bases from J, with 7 bases in between. The length of the CDR3 is 10 residues. CDR3 bases: TGTGCCTGGAGAGAGAGGGGCTACACCTTC. Protein sequence: CAWRERGYTF.

V usage is TRBV5-1 and J usage is TRBJ1-1; D possibly corresponds to TRBD1 (5 bases). This CDR3 is built from 13 residues. Germline loops: CDR1 SGHRS, CDR2 YFSETQ. The ends were cut back, 2 bases at V and 1 base at J, with 6 bases in the middle. The CDR3 DNA is TGCGCCAGCAGCTTACAGGCGAACACTGAAGCTTTCTTT. Its protein product is CASSLQANTEAFF.

J is TRBJ2-7 and V is TRBV5-1, with 7 nucleotides matching TRBD1. With 4 bases clipped from V and 1 base from J, the junction kept 5 bases outside the gene matches. From germline, CDR1 is SGHRS and CDR2 YFSETQ. The CDR3 length is 14 residues. The CDR3 loop reads CASSRETGSYEQYF. CDR3 in DNA: TGCGCCAGCAGCCGAGAGACAGGGTCCTACGAGCAGTACTTC.

The chain uses TRBV28 and TRBJ1-3; D remains ambiguous. CDR3 length: 14 amino acids. Per germline, CDR1 MDHEN and CDR2 SYDVKM. Trimming removed 6 bases at V and 2 bases at J, with 11 bases between. The CDR3: CASSTPSPGNTIYF. The CDR3 nucleotides are TGTGCCAGCAGCACTCCTTCCCCTGGAAACACCATATATTTT. Filled out from reference TRBV28 and TRBJ1-3, the complete variable domain reads DVKVTQSSRYLVKRTGEKVFLECVQDMDHENMFWYRQDPGLGLRLIYFSYDVKMKEKGDIPEGYSVSREKKERFSLILESASTNQTSMYLCASSTPSPGNTIYFGEGSWLTVV.

In DNA form, the CDR3 reads TGTGCCTCACAGGGATCGTCGGGCTACACCTTC. This encodes CASQGSSGYTF. V usage is TRBV30 and J usage is TRBJ1-2; possible D gene TRBD1, 6 bases. Germline V gene data show CDR1 as GTSNPN and CDR2 as SVGIG (reference sequence). CDR3 size: 11 residues. Trimming removed 7 bases from V and 8 bases from J, with 14 bases in between.

This sequence joins TRBV25-1 and TRBJ2-1, with 9 bases identical to TRBD2. The CDR3 has 14 amino acids. Looked up from germline, CDR1 is MGHDK and CDR2 is SYGVNS. Unmatched junction bases numbered 5, after V lost 7 bases and J lost 4 bases. CDR3: CASMGSGSYNEQFF. The CDR3 DNA sequence: TGTGCCAGCATGGGTAGCGGGAGTTACAATGAGCAGTTCTTC.

Remarks on this clone: A junction end diverges from the germline sequence, so it may reflect a read error. V usage is TRBV7-7 and J usage is TRBJ2-1; D possibly corresponds to TRBD2 (5 bases). Germline CDR1 SSHAT, CDR2 FNYEAQ (reference sequence). CDR3 length: 15 residues. CDR3 region: CASSSAGGVQQEQFF. Here the CDR3 DNA reads TGTGCTAGCAGCTCCGCGGGTGGCGTACAACAGGAGCAGTTCTTC.

This chain joins TRBV9 and TRBJ2-5; D is perhaps TRBD1 (6 bases). The germline gives CDR1 SGDLS, CDR2 YYNGEE. V lost 0 bases and J 7 bases, leaving 10 bases between the germline ends. The CDR3 length is 13 residues. In DNA, the CDR3 is TGTGCCAGCAGCGTAGGGGAAGGGGGGACCCAGTACTTC. Its translation is CASSVGEGGTQYF.

This clone was detected only once. The chain is built from TRBV5-4 and TRBJ1-5, with 12 bases that match TRBD1. Trimming removed 1 base from V and 0 bases from J; junction bases left unmatched: 5. The CDR3 covers 18 residues. Germline-derived CDR1 and CDR2 are SGHNT and YYREEE (reference sequence). The chain's CDR3 is CASSLRGQGAGSNQPQHF. CDR3 nucleotides: TGTGCCAGCAGCTTGAGGGGACAGGGGGCTGGTAGCAATCAGCCCCAGCATTTT. Full variable domain (remainder filled in from reference TRBV5-4 and TRBJ1-5): ETGVTQSPTHLIKTRGQQVTLRCSSQSGHNTVSWYQQALGQGPQFIFQYYREEENGRGNFPPRFSGLQFPNYSSELNVNALELDDSALYLCASSLRGQGAGSNQPQHFGDGTRLSIL.

This clone was found a few times. The chain has TRBV6-5 and TRBJ1-6; 7 bases map to TRBD1. CDR3 length: 12 residues. Germline CDR1 MNHEY, CDR2 SVGAGI. V lost 6 bases and J lost 14; bases outside the gene matches: 7. The CDR3 DNA follows: TGTGCCAGCAGGGGGACAGTAGCGACCCTCCACTTT. As protein: CASRGTVATLHF.

This chain links TRBV19 with TRBJ1-1; 9 positions agree with TRBD1. V dropped 7 bases and J dropped 6; count of bases not matched to a gene: 6. Germline loops: CDR1 LNHDA, CDR2 SQIVND (reference sequence). The CDR3 length is 13 residues. The CDR3 bases are TGTGCCAGTACACAGGGGGCTGGTCCTGAAGCTTTCTTT. Protein sequence: CASTQGAGPEAFF. The variable domain in full, with the rest retrieved from reference TRBV19 and TRBJ1-1, is DGGITQSPKYLFRKEGQNVTLSCEQNLNHDAMYWYRQDPGQGLRLIYYSQIVNDFQKGDIAEGYSVSREKKESFPLTVTSAQKNPTAFYLCASTQGAGPEAFFGQGTRLTVV.